Listed here are 31 T cell receptor beta chains from one sample, sequenced in a study of cytomegalovirus exposure and HLA in healthy donors. Researchers ran the PCR with 60 Vbeta and 13 Jbeta primers. Some clones are missing from TCRdb's copy, which holds only in-frame ones; the method was immunoSEQ multiplex PCR. The profile shows about 110,000 clones, over 75% of them singletons. The sample comprised PBMCs. The receptors come from a man aged 55 to 69 in good health and CMV-seronegative.

CDR3 DNA sequence: TGTGCCAGCAGCTTATCGGGGGGAAGCACAGATACGCAGTATTTT. It yields the protein CASSLSGGSTDTQYF. The V and J genes are TRBV7-7 and TRBJ2-3; TRBD2 aligns across 7 bases. The CDR3 is 15 residues long. V shed 2 bases and J 0 bases; nucleotides not matched to a gene: 2. Per germline, CDR1 SSHAT and CDR2 FNYEAQ (reference sequence).

The chain links TRBV28 to TRBJ1-4; 7 nucleotides line up with TRBD1. With V trimmed by 7 bases and J by 7 bases, 9 bases remained unmatched. Germline V gene data show CDR1 as MDHEN and CDR2 as SYDVKM. The CDR3 sequence is 14 residues long. CDR3 sequence reads: CASTGDRTSEKLFF. DNA for the CDR3: TGTGCCAGCACCGGGGACAGAACAAGTGAAAAACTGTTTTTT.

CDR3 amino acids: CASSLVPATQETQYF. The CDR3 bases are TGCGCCAGCAGCTTGGTCCCCGCGACACAAGAGACCCAGTACTTC. The V call is TRBV5-1, the J call TRBJ2-5; D gene uncertain. The CDR3 has 15 residues. In germline, CDR1 is SGHRS, CDR2 YFSETQ. V shed 0 bases and J shed 2 bases, with 11 bases lying between them.

This sequence joins TRBV5-4 and TRBJ2-5; D uncertain. Germline CDR1 reads SGHNT; CDR2 reads YYREEE (reference sequence). Between the trimmed V and J ends, which lost 2 bases and 2 bases, there was a span of 7 bases. The CDR3 length is 13 residues. The CDR3 bases are TGTGCCAGCAGCTTCCACACACAAGAGACCCAGTACTTC. It yields the protein CASSFHTQETQYF. Full variable domain (remainder filled in from reference TRBV5-4 and TRBJ2-5): ETGVTQSPTHLIKTRGQQVTLRCSSQSGHNTVSWYQQALGQGPQFIFQYYREEENGRGNFPPRFSGLQFPNYSSELNVNALELDDSALYLCASSFHTQETQYFGPGTRLLVL.

This rearrangement joins TRBV29-1 to TRBJ2-1, with D unclear. Germline CDR1 is SQVTM and CDR2 is ANQGSEA. This CDR3 has 10 amino acids. The V end was cut by 5 bases, the J end by 9 bases, with 8 bases between. Here the CDR3 DNA reads TGCAGCGTTCGAACTGGTGAGCAGTTCTTC. It codes for CSVRTGEQFF.

V usage is TRBV2 and J usage is TRBJ2-3; TRBD2 might be the D (6 bases). Germline V gene data show CDR1 as SNHLY and CDR2 as FYNNEI. This CDR3 has 14 residues. Deletions cut 4 bases from V and 0 bases from J, with 8 bases between. In nucleotides, the CDR3 is TGTGCCAGCAGTGTAGCGGCTAGCACAGATACGCAGTATTTT. Protein sequence: CASSVAASTDTQYF.

The rearrangement uses TRBV7-3 and TRBJ2-3; TRBD2 agrees at 9 bases. The CDR3 sequence is 15 residues long. V gave up 6 bases and J gave up 4 bases; unmatched junction bases: 8. The germline V gene encodes CDR1 SGHTA and CDR2 FQGTGA. DNA of the CDR3: TGTGCCAGCAGGCGGGGGGGCGACGTGGCAGATACGCAGTATTTT. Its translation: CASRRGGDVADTQYF.

The chain has TRBV7-2 and TRBJ2-6, with D unclear. The V end lost 4 bases, the J end lost 4 bases, and 11 bases lay between the germline ends. The CDR3 sequence is 15 residues long. Germline values: CDR1 SGHTA, CDR2 FQGNSA. In nucleotides, the CDR3 is TGTGCCAGCAGCTCCAGCCCTAGAGGGGCCAACGTCCTGACTTTC. Amino acid sequence: CASSSSPRGANVLTF.

V gene TRBV4-3 combines with J gene TRBJ1-5; 10 bases line up with TRBD1. Germline CDR1 LGHNA, CDR2 YSLEER. The CDR3 consists of 17 residues. Trimming took 0 bases from V and 3 from J; bases not matched to a gene: 5. CDR3 sequence (DNA): TGCGCCAGCAGCCAAGATCATGGGACAGGGGTCAATCAGCCCCAGCATTTT. This sequence encodes CASSQDHGTGVNQPQHF.

This clone showed up just once. V gene TRBV9 combines with J gene TRBJ2-7, with 8 bases identical to TRBD1. This CDR3 comprises 16 residues. Trimming removed 0 bases from V and 0 bases from J; junction bases left unmatched: 5. Germline CDR1 reads SGDLS; CDR2 reads YYNGEE. The CDR3 sequence: CASSVGTGWSSYEQYF. The CDR3 nucleotides are TGTGCCAGCAGCGTAGGGACAGGGTGGAGCTCCTACGAGCAGTACTTC.

V usage is TRBV11-2 and J usage is TRBJ2-7; D may be TRBD1 (6 bases). Trimming removed 5 bases at V and 1 base at J, with 15 bases between. The CDR3 has 15 residues. Germline loops: CDR1 SGHAT, CDR2 FQNNGV. The CDR3 DNA reads TGTGCCAGCAGCAGACAGGCCCTTTTTTCCTACGAGCAGTACTTC. It specifies CASSRQALFSYEQYF.

The chain employs TRBV5-1 and TRBJ1-2; possibly TRBD1 for D (5 bases). The CDR3 is 14 residues long. The germline CDR1 and CDR2 sequences are SGHRS and YFSETQ. V was clipped by 4 bases and J by 6 bases, with 16 bases between them. CDR3 sequence: CASSLGRGANGYTF. The CDR3, as DNA: TGCGCCAGCAGCCTGGGGAGGGGCGCCAATGGCTACACCTTC.

Concerning this clone: Being one base from a much bigger clone, this may be a read error. The rearrangement joins TRBV19 to TRBJ1-1, with unresolved D. CDR3 length: 14 amino acids. The V gene's germline CDR1 is LNHDA and CDR2 SQIVND (reference sequence). V lost 6 bases and J 1 base, leaving 12 bases between the germline ends. This CDR3 reads CASRAGRANTEAFF. The CDR3 coding sequence is TGTGCCAGTAGGGCAGGCCGTGCGAACACTGAAGCTTTCTTT.

V is TRBV19 and J is TRBJ1-1; D remains unclear. The V end lost 5 bases, the J end lost 6 bases, and 16 bases lay between the germline ends. Germline lookup yields CDR1 LNHDA and CDR2 SQIVND (reference sequence). The CDR3 consists of 14 residues. CDR3 DNA sequence: TGTGCCAGTAGTCCTCGAGGTGAGGGTCCTGAAGCTTTCTTT. Translation: CASSPRGEGPEAFF.

The chain is built from TRBV2 and TRBJ1-1, with TRBD1 matching 8 bases. J lost 5 bases, V lost 6 bases, and 8 bases had no gene match. Germline V lookup: CDR1 SNHLY, CDR2 FYNNEI. CDR3 length equals 14 residues. The CDR3 loop is CASSPETGDTEAFF. CDR3 nucleotide sequence: TGTGCCAGCAGCCCCGAGACAGGGGATACTGAAGCTTTCTTT. The variable domain in full, with the rest retrieved from reference TRBV2 and TRBJ1-1, is EPEVTQTPSHQVTQMGQEVILRCVPISNHLYFYWYRQILGQKVEFLVSFYNNEISEKSEIFDDQFSVERPDGSNFTLKIRSTKLEDSAMYFCASSPETGDTEAFFGQGTRLTVV.

In regard to this clone: A read error may account for a junction end that differs from germline. This chain uses TRBV19 with TRBJ1-5; D gene uncertain. The CDR3 extends over 13 amino acids. The germline gives CDR1 LNHDA, CDR2 SQIVND (reference sequence). The CDR3 protein is CASRDTVNQPQHF. The CDR3 DNA reads TGTGCTAGTAGGGATACAGTTAATCAGCCCCAGCATTTT.

V usage is TRBV5-1 and J usage is TRBJ2-3; TRBD1 agrees at 9 bases. V lost 4 bases, J lost 6 bases, and 12 bases stayed unmatched. In germline, CDR1 is SGHRS, CDR2 YFSETQ. CDR3 size: 16 residues. The CDR3 reads CASSTNRDRVADTQYF. In DNA form, the CDR3 reads TGCGCCAGCAGCACAAACCGGGACAGGGTGGCGGATACGCAGTATTTT.

This clone was detected only a few times. This chain joins TRBV27 and TRBJ1-2; D is undetermined. Trimming took 4 bases from V and 2 from J, leaving 14 bases between them. Germline loops: CDR1 MNHEY, CDR2 SMNVEV (reference sequence). The CDR3 loop spans 15 amino acids. The CDR3 region is CASSSGQPQNYGYTF. CDR3 bases: TGTGCCAGCAGTTCTGGGCAGCCTCAGAACTATGGCTACACCTTC.

This clone was seen a few times. The CDR3 coding sequence is TGCGCCAGCAGCCAGCAGGGACAGGGGCATAATGAAAAACTGTTTTTT. Translated: CASSQQGQGHNEKLFF. The chain uses TRBV4-3 and TRBJ1-4, with TRBD1 identical over 10 bases. Germline CDR1 and CDR2: LGHNA and YSLEER. V shed 3 bases and J 4 bases; nucleotides not matched to a gene: 5. The CDR3 has 16 residues.

The chain joins TRBV19 to TRBJ1-1; TRBD1 aligns across 10 bases. Per germline, CDR1 LNHDA and CDR2 SQIVND (reference sequence). The CDR3 is 16 amino acids. Trimming cost V 0 bases and J 5 bases; bases outside gene matches: 6. This CDR3 reads CASSIDPRQGATEAFF. CDR3 sequence (DNA): TGTGCCAGTAGTATAGATCCAAGACAGGGGGCGACTGAAGCTTTCTTT.

The rearrangement links TRBV6-6 to TRBJ1-6; D ambiguous. CDR3 size: 14 residues. V was clipped by 6 bases and J by 7 bases, with 13 bases between them. The germline V gene has CDR1 MNHNY and CDR2 SVGAGI (reference sequence). The CDR3 DNA follows: TGTGCCAGCAGCCCTCCGCAGTCGAATTCACCCCTCCACTTT. Its protein product is CASSPPQSNSPLHF.

The CDR3 spells CSVTRPGGNGYTF. The CDR3, as DNA: TGCAGCGTCACACGTCCTGGGGGGAATGGCTACACCTTC. The chain employs TRBV29-1 and TRBJ1-2; D might be TRBD1 (5 bases). Per germline, CDR1 SQVTM and CDR2 ANQGSEA. The length of the CDR3 is 13 residues. V lost 6 bases and J lost 6, with 17 bases in between.

This clone has only a few counts. This rearrangement joins TRBV6-5 to TRBJ2-7; TRBD1 might be the D (6 bases). This CDR3 is 13 amino acids long. Germline lookup yields CDR1 MNHEY and CDR2 SVGAGI. The V and J ends lost 10 bases and 3 bases respectively, with 16 bases between them. CDR3: CATAGAGSYEQYV. In nucleotides, the CDR3 is TGTGCCACGGCAGGGGCAGGGAGCTACGAGCAGTACGTC.

This chain links TRBV7-3 with TRBJ2-1; perhaps TRBD2 as D (5 bases). Germline CDR1 and CDR2: SGHTA and FQGTGA. V lost 2 bases, J lost 4 bases, and 12 bases lay in between. The CDR3 consists of 15 residues. CDR3 region: CASSLGSSEYNEQFF. CDR3 coding DNA: TGTGCCAGCAGCTTAGGGAGTTCTGAATACAATGAGCAGTTCTTC.

The CDR3, as DNA: TGTGCCAGCAGCTTGACCTATGAAGCTTTCTTT. This translates into CASSLTYEAFF. This chain uses TRBV5-8 with TRBJ1-1; D gene uncertain. The V end was cut by 1 base, the J end by 7 bases, with 5 bases between. CDR1 is SGHTS and CDR2 is YDEGEE in the germline V gene. The CDR3 contains 11 residues.

This chain links TRBV5-4 with TRBJ2-5; 11 bases align to TRBD2. The J call is in doubt because the DNA end fits TRBJ2-7 better. The CDR3 has 14 amino acids. Per germline, CDR1 SGHNT and CDR2 YYREEE (reference sequence). CDR3 sequence: CASRSLAGGHEQYF. CDR3 nucleotide sequence: TGTGCCAGCAGATCTCTAGCGGGGGGCCACGAGCAGTACTTC.

The rearrangement links TRBV5-1 to TRBJ2-5, with D perhaps TRBD1 (5 bases). The CDR3 loop spans 16 amino acids. Germline CDR1 and CDR2: SGHRS and YFSETQ. V was trimmed by 2 bases and J by 0 bases, leaving 14 bases between them. CDR3 nucleotide sequence: TGCGCCAGCAGCTTCCTGGGGCACTCGTACCAAGAGACCCAGTACTTC. This encodes CASSFLGHSYQETQYF.

The chain links TRBV2 to TRBJ1-5, with D possibly matching TRBD1 (6 bases). This CDR3 is built from 16 residues. Per germline, CDR1 SNHLY and CDR2 FYNNEI. V was pared by 6 bases and J by 3 bases, with 18 bases between. CDR3 DNA sequence: TGTGCCAGCAGGAAAGGGGGGGGAGGTCCCAATCAGCCCCAGCATTTT. Its protein is CASRKGGGGPNQPQHF.

The rearrangement joins TRBV15 to TRBJ2-5; 11 bases fit TRBD2. This CDR3 comprises 17 residues. Germline V gene sequence: CDR1 LNHNV, CDR2 YYDKDF (reference sequence). V shed 3 bases and J 2 bases; nucleotides not matched to a gene: 8. Written as DNA, the CDR3 is TGTGCCACCAGCAGGAAGATAGCGGGGGGGCGACAAGAGACCCAGTACTTC. Its protein product is CATSRKIAGGRQETQYF.

The chain recombines TRBV15 with TRBJ2-2; D call uncertain. V lost 4 bases, J lost 0 bases, and 9 bases lay in between. The length of the CDR3 is 15 residues. CDR1 and CDR2 (germline): LNHNV, YYDKDF (reference sequence). This chain's CDR3 is CATSTVLPNTGELFF. Written as DNA, the CDR3 is TGTGCCACCAGCACTGTTCTCCCGAACACCGGGGAGCTGTTTTTT. The full variable domain, rest sourced from reference TRBV15 and TRBJ2-2, is DAMVIQNPRYQVTQFGKPVTLSCSQTLNHNVMYWYQQKSSQAPKLLFHYYDKDFNNEADTPDNFQSRRPNTSFCFLDIRSPGLGDTAMYLCATSTVLPNTGELFFGEGSRLTVL.

The chain employs TRBV6-1 and TRBJ1-5; 8 bases are shared with TRBD1. The CDR3 length is 18 residues. V shed 4 bases and J 0 bases; nucleotides not matched to a gene: 11. Looked up from germline, CDR1 is MNHNS and CDR2 is SASEGT. CDR3 amino acids: CASSVRDRTLNSNQPQHF. CDR3 in DNA: TGTGCCAGCAGTGTCCGGGACAGGACCCTAAATAGCAATCAGCCCCAGCATTTT.